A single sample gave rise to the 18 T cell receptor beta chains below, sequenced in a study of T cells in Graves' hyperthyroidism and ophthalmopathy. Researchers took RNA transcripts and amplified the TCR beta CDR3 regions from them. The primer set for the first-round RT-PCR of the TCR CDR3 was HTBI. TCRdb redid the calling of the multiplex PCR reads with MiXCR, one entry per CDR3 protein. The data contain about 700,000 distinct CDR3 sequences, 14% of them seen just once; the ten biggest clones take up about 9.4%. Sequencing was performed on blood. The receptors were sampled from a woman between 18 and 29 years old with Graves' hyperthyroidism.

The chain has TRBV20-1 and TRBJ2-7; no firm D call. V lost 0 bases and J lost 0, with 6 bases in between. Germline CDR1 and CDR2: DFQATT and SNEGSKA (reference sequence). This CDR3 is built from 13 residues. The CDR3 nucleotides read TGCAGTGCTAGAGACCCGGGCTCCTACGAGCAGTACTTC. This gives the protein CSARDPGSYEQYF.

In its sample, this clonotype was seen many times. J is TRBJ2-1 and V is TRBV6-2 or TRBV6-3; 12 positions agree with TRBD2. This CDR3 has 14 residues. Germline CDR1 is MNHEY and CDR2 is SVGEGT. V dropped 6 bases and J dropped 6; count of bases not matched to a gene: 3. The DNA of the CDR3 is TGTGCCAGCAGACGGACTAGCGGGATCAATGAGCAGTTCTTC. It yields the protein CASRRTSGINEQFF.

This chain joins TRBV6-1 and TRBJ1-4, with D possibly matching TRBD1 (6 bases). V lost 6 bases, J lost 12 bases, and 23 bases lay in between. Germline V gene lookup returns CDR1 MNHNS and CDR2 SASEGT. There are 15 residues in the CDR3. CDR3 amino acids: CASRSLGGRRWELFF. The CDR3 region has the DNA TGTGCCAGCAGGTCCTTAGGGGGGCGAAGATGGGAACTGTTTTTT.

This clonotype has at least ten counts. This rearrangement joins TRBV20-1 to TRBJ1-2; possibly TRBD1 for D (6 bases). The CDR3 contains 14 residues. CDR1 is DFQATT and CDR2 is SNEGSKA in the germline V gene (reference sequence). V was shortened by 1 base and J by 5 bases, with 14 bases between the two germline ends. The CDR3 loop is CSARVRDTGYGYTF. Here the CDR3 DNA reads TGCAGTGCTAGAGTAAGGGACACGGGGTATGGCTACACCTTC.

Comments on this clonotype: A read error is possible here, since a much larger clone lies one base away. The rearrangement links TRBV2 to TRBJ2-5; 11 positions agree with TRBD2. Gene TRBJ2-1 matches the end of the DNA better, so the J call may be wrong. The CDR3 is 15 residues long. Germline CDR1 is SNHLY and CDR2 is FYNNEI. The CDR3 protein is CASSTGLAGQETQFF. The CDR3 nucleotides are TGTGCCAGCAGTACAGGACTAGCGGGCCAAGAGACCCAGTTCTTC.

There are many counts of this clonotype. The rearrangement uses TRBV18 and TRBJ1-2; D not resolved. Looked up from germline, CDR1 is KGHSH and CDR2 is LQKENI. V lost 8 bases, J lost 4 bases, and 20 bases lay in between. CDR3 length equals 15 residues. The CDR3 DNA follows: TGTGCCAGCCGCACGGCAGGTGGATACATCTATGGCTACACCTTC. Translated, it gives CASRTAGGYIYGYTF.

This clonotype was counted many times. The V and J genes are TRBV12-3 or TRBV12-4 and TRBJ1-5; D is uncertain. The CDR3 extends over 14 amino acids. V was clipped by 7 bases and J by 2 bases, with 12 bases between them. Written as DNA, the CDR3 is TGTGCCAGCACCTTCGGTCGTGGCAATCAGCCCCAGCATTTT. It translates to CASTFGRGNQPQHF.

This clonotype was seen at least ten times. The chain couples TRBV12-3 or TRBV12-4 to TRBJ1-5; perhaps TRBD1 as D (5 bases). The V end lost 3 bases, the J end lost 0 bases, and 18 bases lay between the germline ends. The length of the CDR3 is 18 residues. CDR3 in DNA: TGTGCCAGCAGTTTCTTCGTTCTGGAGGGGTATAGCAATCAGCCCCAGCATTTT. Translating gives CASSFFVLEGYSNQPQHF.

This clonotype was seen at least ten times. DNA of the CDR3: TGTGCCTGGAGTGTAGGCGGGACTCAAGAGACCCAGTACTTC. It specifies CAWSVGGTQETQYF. The chain recombines TRBV30 with TRBJ2-5, with D maybe TRBD2 (6 bases). Germline V CDR1 and CDR2: GTSNPN, SVGIG (reference sequence). The V gene lost 0 bases and the J gene lost 2 bases, with 10 bases spanning the gap. The CDR3 has 14 residues.

This clonotype was recorded a few times. The chain links TRBV20-1 to TRBJ1-6, with a tentative D call TRBD1 (5 bases). V was clipped by 0 bases and J by 4 bases, with 10 bases between them. The CDR3 sequence is 15 residues long. From germline, CDR1 is DFQATT and CDR2 SNEGSKA (reference sequence). CDR3 loop: CSARERDGYNSPLHF. In nucleotides, the CDR3 is TGCAGTGCTAGAGAAAGGGACGGATATAATTCACCCCTCCACTTT.

This clonotype was seen many times. The chain uses TRBV6-2 or TRBV6-3 and TRBJ1-2; weak D call: TRBD1 (6 bases). The CDR3 totals 16 residues. V lost 5 bases and J 1 base, leaving 17 bases between the germline ends. CDR1 and CDR2 from the germline V gene are MNHEY and SVGEGT. The CDR3 DNA sequence: TGTGCCAGCAGTCCGCTCGGACAGAAGCTTAACTATGGCTACACCTTC. Protein: CASSPLGQKLNYGYTF.

This clonotype was seen only a few times. The chain uses TRBV6-2 or TRBV6-3 and TRBJ2-7; a weak D match, TRBD1 (6 bases). The CDR3 has 13 amino acids. Trimming took off 6 bases at V and 10 bases at J, with 19 bases between the two ends. Per germline, CDR1 MNHEY and CDR2 SVGEGT. This chain's CDR3 is CASRTGTPVEQYF. The CDR3 DNA sequence: TGTGCCAGCAGGACCGGGACACCGGTTGAACAGTACTTC.

V usage is TRBV12-3 or TRBV12-4 and J usage is TRBJ1-1; D uncertain. The CDR3 consists of 11 residues. Between the trimmed V and J ends, which lost 8 bases and 4 bases, there was a span of 8 bases. The CDR3 DNA reads TGTGCCAGCCATCCCGGCACTGAAGCTTTCTTT. It translates to CASHPGTEAFF.

Many counts were recorded for this clonotype. The rearrangement joins TRBV20-1 to TRBJ1-4; D unclear. V was shortened by 4 bases and J by 7 bases, with 13 bases between the two germline ends. This CDR3 region has 13 residues. Germline V lookup: CDR1 DFQATT, CDR2 SNEGSKA (reference sequence). In nucleotides, the CDR3 is TGCAGTGCTAACGTACGTTCGAGTGAAAAACTGTTTTTT. Protein sequence: CSANVRSSEKLFF.

The V and J genes are TRBV7-9 and TRBJ2-1; possible D gene TRBD1, 6 bases. Germline CDR1 and CDR2: SEHNR and FQNEAQ (reference sequence). V lost 2 bases and J 3 bases, leaving 11 bases between the germline ends. The length of the CDR3 is 15 residues. The CDR3 here is CASSLSGASYNEQFF. CDR3 DNA sequence: TGTGCCAGCAGCTTATCAGGGGCCAGCTACAATGAGCAGTTCTTC.

This chain uses TRBV7-8 with TRBJ2-1; 8 bases agree with TRBD2. CDR1 SGHVS and CDR2 FQNEAQ come from the germline V gene. V lost 3 bases, J lost 5 bases, and 0 bases stayed unmatched. CDR3 length equals 13 residues. This CDR3 reads CASSLTSDNEQFF. CDR3 nucleotides: TGTGCCAGCAGCTTGACTAGCGACAATGAGCAGTTCTTC. Full variable domain (remainder filled in from reference TRBV7-8 and TRBJ2-1): GAGVSQSPRYKVAKRGQDVALRCDPISGHVSLFWYQQALGQGPEFLTYFQNEAQLDKSGLPSDRFFAERPEGSVSTLKIQRTQQEDSAVYLCASSLTSDNEQFFGPGTRLTVL.

Comment on this clonotype: A much larger clone is a single base away; this may be a read error. The rearrangement links TRBV29-1 to TRBJ2-3, with 11 bases aligning to TRBD1. There are 14 residues in the CDR3. The germline CDR1 and CDR2 sequences are SQVTM and ANQGSEA. The CDR3 nucleotides read TGCAGCGTTGATCGGGACAGGGGGACAGATACGCAGTGTTTT. Translated: CSVDRDRGTDTQCF.

This clonotype showed up many times. The J gene is TRBJ2-3, the V gene TRBV5-1; TRBD2 agrees at 10 bases. The germline V gene has CDR1 SGHRS and CDR2 YFSETQ. V was pared by 0 bases and J by 4 bases, with 5 bases of the junction left unmatched. This CDR3 has 16 amino acids. CDR3 bases: TGCGCCAGCAGCTTGGTGGCTAGCGGGAGTTCAGATACGCAGTATTTT. Translating gives CASSLVASGSSDTQYF.